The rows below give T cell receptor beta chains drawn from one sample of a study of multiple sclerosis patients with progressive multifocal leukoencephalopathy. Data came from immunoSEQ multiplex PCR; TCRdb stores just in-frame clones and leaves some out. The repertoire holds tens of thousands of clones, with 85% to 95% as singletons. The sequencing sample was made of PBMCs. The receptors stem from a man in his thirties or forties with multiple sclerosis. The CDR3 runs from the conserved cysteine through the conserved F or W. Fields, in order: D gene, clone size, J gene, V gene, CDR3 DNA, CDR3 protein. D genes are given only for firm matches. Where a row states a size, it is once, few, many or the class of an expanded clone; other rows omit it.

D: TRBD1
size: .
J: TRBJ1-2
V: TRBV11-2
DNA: TGTGCCAGCAGCCAGGGGGGGCCTAACTATGGCTACACCTTC
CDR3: CASSQGGPNYGYTF

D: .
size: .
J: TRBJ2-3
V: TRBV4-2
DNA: TGTGCCAGCAGCCAAGAGGAGGTTACGGGTAGCACAGATACGCAGTATTTT
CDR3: CASSQEEVTGSTDTQYF

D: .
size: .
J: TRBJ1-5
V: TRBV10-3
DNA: TGTGCCATCAGTGAGACGGAACTTGACGGGCAACCCCAGCATTTT
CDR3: CAISETELDGQPQHF

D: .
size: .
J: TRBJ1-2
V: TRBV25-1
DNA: TGTGCCAGCAGTGAATCGGGCCTCTATGGCTACACCTTC
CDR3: CASSESGLYGYTF

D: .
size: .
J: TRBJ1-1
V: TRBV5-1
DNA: TGCGCCAGCAATGGGGCCATGAACACTGAAGCTTTCTTT
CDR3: CASNGAMNTEAFF

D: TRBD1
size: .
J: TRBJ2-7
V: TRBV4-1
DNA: TGCGCCAGCAGCCAAGTGGTCAGGGGGCGCAACGAGCAGTACTTC
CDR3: CASSQVVRGRNEQYF

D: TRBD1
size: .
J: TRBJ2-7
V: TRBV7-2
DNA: TGTGCCAGCAGCCTTCGGACAGGTGAGCAGTACTTC
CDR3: CASSLRTGEQYF

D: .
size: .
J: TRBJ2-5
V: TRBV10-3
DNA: TGTGCCATCAGTGTCTCAGGGGCGGAGACCCAGTACTTC
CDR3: CAISVSGAETQYF

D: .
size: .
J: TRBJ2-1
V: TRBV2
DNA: TGTGCCAGCAGTGGGCGGGGTGAGCAGTTCTTC
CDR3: CASSGRGEQFF

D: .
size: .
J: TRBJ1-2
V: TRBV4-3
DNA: TGCGCCAGCAGCCAAGATCTGACCAGACTTTCCTATGGCTACACCTTC
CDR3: CASSQDLTRLSYGYTF

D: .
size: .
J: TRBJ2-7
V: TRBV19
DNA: TGTGCCAGTAGTAGGGCCGGGACACAATCCTACGAGCAGTACTTC
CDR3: CASSRAGTQSYEQYF

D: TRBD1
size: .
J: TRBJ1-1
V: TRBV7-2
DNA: TGTGCCAGCAGCTTAGTGACAGGGGGAACTGAAGCTTTCTTT
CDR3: CASSLVTGGTEAFF

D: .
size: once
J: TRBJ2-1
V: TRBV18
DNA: TGTGCCAGCTCACCAGACAGTGAGCAGTTCTTC
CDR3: CASSPDSEQFF

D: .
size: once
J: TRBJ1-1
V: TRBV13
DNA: TGTGCCAGCAATTCGGGAATAGACACTGAAGCTTTCTTT
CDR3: CASNSGIDTEAFF

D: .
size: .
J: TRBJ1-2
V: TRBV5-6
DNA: TGTGCCAGCAGCTCTGACTATGGCTACACCTTC
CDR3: CASSSDYGYTF

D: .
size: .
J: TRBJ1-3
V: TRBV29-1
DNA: TGCAGCGTTGGGGGGGGTTCTGGAAACACCATATATTTT
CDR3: CSVGGGSGNTIYF

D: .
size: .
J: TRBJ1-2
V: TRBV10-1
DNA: TGCGCCAGCAGTCGAACAGGAGATGGCTACACCTTC
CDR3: CASSRTGDGYTF

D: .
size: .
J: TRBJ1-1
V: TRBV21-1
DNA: TGTGCCAGCAGCAAAGGATTCGGGACATGGGACACTGAAGCTTTCTTT
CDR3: CASSKGFGTWDTEAFF

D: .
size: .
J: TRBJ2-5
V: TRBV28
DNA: TGTGCCAGCAGTAATTCACAGGACCTGGGAGAGACCCAGTACTTC
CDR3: CASSNSQDLGETQYF

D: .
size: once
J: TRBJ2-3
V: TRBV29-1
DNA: TGCAGCGTAATCTTGACAACAGATACGCAGTATTTT
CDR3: CSVILTTDTQYF

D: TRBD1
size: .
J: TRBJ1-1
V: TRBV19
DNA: TGTGCCAGTACTAGACAGGGATCGAACACTGAAGCTTTCTTT
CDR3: CASTRQGSNTEAFF

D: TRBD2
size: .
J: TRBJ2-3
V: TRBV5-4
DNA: TGTGCCAGCAGCCCGACTAGCGGGAGATCGGGGGATACGCAGTATTTT
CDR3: CASSPTSGRSGDTQYF

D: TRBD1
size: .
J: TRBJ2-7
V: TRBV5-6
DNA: TGTGCCAGCAGCTTGGGGGGGACAGGGAACTCGCAGTACTTC
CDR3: CASSLGGTGNSQYF

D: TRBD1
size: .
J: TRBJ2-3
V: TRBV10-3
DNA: TGTGCCAACGGACAGGGGCGCACAGATACGCAGTATTTT
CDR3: CANGQGRTDTQYF

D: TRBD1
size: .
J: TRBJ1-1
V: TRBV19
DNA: TGTGCCAGTAGTAAGAGGACAGGGGCCACTGAAGCTTTCTTT
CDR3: CASSKRTGATEAFF

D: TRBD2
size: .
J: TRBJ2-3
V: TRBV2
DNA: TGTGCCAGGTCTAGCGGGAGGGCCTCAGATACGCAGTATTTT
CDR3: CARSSGRASDTQYF

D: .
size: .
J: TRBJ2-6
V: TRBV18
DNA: TGTGCCAGCTCACCAACGGACAGGGCCAACGTCCTGACTTTC
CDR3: CASSPTDRANVLTF

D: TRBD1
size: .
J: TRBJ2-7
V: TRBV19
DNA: TGTGCCAGTAGTATAAGTGGGACAGATACCTACGAGCAATACTTC
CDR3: CASSISGTDTYEQYF

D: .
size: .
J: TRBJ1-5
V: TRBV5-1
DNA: TGCGCCAGCAGTATGGTCGGGGGTAGCAATCAGCCCCAGCATTTT
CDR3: CASSMVGGSNQPQHF

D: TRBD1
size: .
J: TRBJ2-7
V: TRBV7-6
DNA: TGTGCCAGCAGCTTGTTGGCCGGGACAGGGATAGTCGAGCAGTACTTC
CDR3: CASSLLAGTGIVEQYF

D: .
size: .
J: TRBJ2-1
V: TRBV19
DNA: TGTGCCAGTAGTATCGGACCGGCTAACAATGAGCAGTTCTTC
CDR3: CASSIGPANNEQFF

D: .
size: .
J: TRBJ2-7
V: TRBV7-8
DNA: TGTGCCAGCAGCTTAGCTCAGGGGCAATACGAGCAGTACTTC
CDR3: CASSLAQGQYEQYF

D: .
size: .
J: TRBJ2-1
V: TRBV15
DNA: TGTGCCACCAGCAGAGGGGCAGGCGCTAACAATGAGCAGTTCTTC
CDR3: CATSRGAGANNEQFF

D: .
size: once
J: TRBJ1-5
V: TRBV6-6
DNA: TGTGCCAGCAGTCACTTTGCGGGGAGGAACAATCAGCCCCAGCATTTT
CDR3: CASSHFAGRNNQPQHF

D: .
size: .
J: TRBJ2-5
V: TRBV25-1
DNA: TGTGCCAGCAGTGAATTCGGAGAGGGGGGCTACCTTGGGGAGACCCAGTACTTC
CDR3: CASSEFGEGGYLGETQYF

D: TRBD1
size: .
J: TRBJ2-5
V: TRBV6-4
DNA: TGTGCCAGCAGAGGACAGGAGAGGAAGCAAGAGACCCAGTACTTC
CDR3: CASRGQERKQETQYF

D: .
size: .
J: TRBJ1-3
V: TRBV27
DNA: TGTGCCAGCAGTCTACGGCGCTCTGGAAACACCATATATTTT
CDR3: CASSLRRSGNTIYF

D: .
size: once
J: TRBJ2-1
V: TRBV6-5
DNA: TGTGCCAGCAGTTACGGGGACTACAATGAGCAGTTCTTC
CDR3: CASSYGDYNEQFF

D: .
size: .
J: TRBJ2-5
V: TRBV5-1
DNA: TGCGCCAGCAGCTTGGTAGAGGGAGAGACCCAGTACTTC
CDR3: CASSLVEGETQYF

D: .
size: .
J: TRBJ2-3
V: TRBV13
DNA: TGTGCCAGCAGCTTAGGACGGTGGGGGAATACGCAGTATTTT
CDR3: CASSLGRWGNTQYF

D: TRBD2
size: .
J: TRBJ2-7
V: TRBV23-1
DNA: TGCGCCAGCAGCCGAAGAATAGGGCAACGCCGCGGGAGAGTTTCCTACGAGCAGTACTTC
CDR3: CASSRRIGQRRGRVSYEQYF

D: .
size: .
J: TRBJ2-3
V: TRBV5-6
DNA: TGTGCCAGCAGCTTTCGAAGCAACCCCATTTCAATAAATACGCAGTATTTT
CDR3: CASSFRSNPISINTQYF

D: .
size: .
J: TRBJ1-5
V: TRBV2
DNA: TGTGCCAGCAGGTCCCCCCGCAATCAGCCCCAGCATTTT
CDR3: CASRSPRNQPQHF

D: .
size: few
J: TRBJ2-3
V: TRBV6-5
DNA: TGTGCCAGCAGTTACTCGGGCAGATACACAGATACGCAGTATTTT
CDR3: CASSYSGRYTDTQYF

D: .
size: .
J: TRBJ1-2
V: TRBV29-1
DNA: TGCAGCGTTGGGGGACAACCGTATGGCTACACCTTC
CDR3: CSVGGQPYGYTF

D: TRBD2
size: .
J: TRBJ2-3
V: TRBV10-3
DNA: TGTGCCATCACTAGCGGGGGAGTCCAGTATTTT
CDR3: CAITSGGVQYF

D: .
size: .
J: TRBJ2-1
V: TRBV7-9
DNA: TGTGCCAGCAGCGTCCATACGGGACAAGGTAGCAATGAGCAGTTCTTC
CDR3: CASSVHTGQGSNEQFF

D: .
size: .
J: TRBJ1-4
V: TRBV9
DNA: TGTGCCAGCAGCGTAGCTACGGGGGCAACTAATGAAAAACTGTTTTTT
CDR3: CASSVATGATNEKLFF

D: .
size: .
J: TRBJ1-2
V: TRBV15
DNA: TGTGCCACCAGCAGAGATTTCCTTGAGCTTGTTCCGGAAGCTAACTATGGCTACACCTTC
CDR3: CATSRDFLELVPEANYGYTF

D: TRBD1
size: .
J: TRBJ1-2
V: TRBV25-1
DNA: TGTGCCAGCACCCCAGGGGGGGGCGATGGCTACACCTTC
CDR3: CASTPGGGDGYTF

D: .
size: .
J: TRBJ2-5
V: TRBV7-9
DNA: TGTGCCAGCAGCTTGGGGACTGTGGAGACCCAGTACTTC
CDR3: CASSLGTVETQYF

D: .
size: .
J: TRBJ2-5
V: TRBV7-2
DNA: TGTGCCAGCAGCCCGTGGACCTCGGAGACCCAGTACTTC
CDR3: CASSPWTSETQYF

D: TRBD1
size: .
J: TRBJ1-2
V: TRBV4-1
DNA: TGCGCCAGCAGCCAAGGACAGGGGGCGGACTATGGCTACACCTTC
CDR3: CASSQGQGADYGYTF

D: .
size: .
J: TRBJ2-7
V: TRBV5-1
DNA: TGCGCCACCCTCTGTGACTCTCGATACTACGAGCAGTACTTC
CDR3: CATLCDSRYYEQYF